Below are 15 T cell receptor beta chains sequenced from a single sample in a study of T cell repertoires in cytomegalovirus infection. No antigen has been assigned to these receptors. TCRdb ran MiXCR on the reads and lists one entry per CDR3 protein. The sample includes more than 20,000 distinct CDR3 sequences, around 43% of them seen just once. The sequenced sample was CD8+ T cells from cultured PBMCs, obtained from culture after CMV antigen stimulation. The source of these receptors is a human donor in good health (CMV status not recorded). Some clones in this sample may be carry-over from other donors' samples.

Worth noting for this clonotype: The junction does not match germline at one end; this may be a read error. The chain combines TRBV4-3 with TRBJ2-7; weak D call: TRBD1 (5 bases). Germline V CDR1 and CDR2: LGHNA, YSLEER. The CDR3 contains 13 residues. CDR3 in DNA: TGCGCCAGCAGTCAGGGAAGGTCCTTCGAGCAGTACTTC. Amino acid sequence: CASSQGRSFEQYF.

The chain links TRBV2 to TRBJ2-5, with a tentative D call TRBD1 (5 bases). The germline V gene encodes CDR1 SNHLY and CDR2 FYNNEI. V shed 8 bases and J shed 5 bases, with 15 bases lying between them. This CDR3 comprises 13 residues. The CDR3 region has the DNA TGTGCCAGCCTGAAGGGCAGGGCTGAGACCCAGTACTTC. The encoded protein is CASLKGRAETQYF.

The chain recombines TRBV11-2 with TRBJ2-5; TRBD1 is a possible D gene (6 bases). Between the trimmed V and J ends, which lost 2 bases and 5 bases, there was a span of 15 bases. CDR1 and CDR2 from the germline V gene are SGHAT and FQNNGV. The length of the CDR3 is 15 residues. CDR3 region: CASSLRQGLGETQYF. CDR3 DNA sequence: TGTGCCAGCAGCTTAAGGCAGGGGCTGGGGGAGACCCAGTACTTC.

The V gene is TRBV6-5, the J gene TRBJ1-3; D is unclear. The CDR3 has 17 amino acids. The ends were cut back, 0 bases at V and 0 bases at J, with 12 bases in the middle. Germline assignment: CDR1 MNHEY and CDR2 SVGAGI. As DNA, the CDR3 is TGTGCCAGCAGTTACTCGGTACAGCCATACTCTGGAAACACCATATATTTT. As protein: CASSYSVQPYSGNTIYF.

This clonotype occurred many times. The chain joins TRBV7-3 to TRBJ2-1; 8 nucleotides agree with TRBD1. Trimming took 5 bases from V and 8 from J; bases not matched to a gene: 8. The CDR3 has 14 amino acids. Germline V lookup: CDR1 SGHTA, CDR2 FQGTGA. The CDR3 spells CASSRGQGRDEQFF. CDR3 in DNA: TGTGCCAGCAGCCGCGGACAGGGACGGGATGAGCAGTTCTTC.

The chain recombines TRBV2 with TRBJ2-7; D may be TRBD1 (6 bases). CDR1 SNHLY and CDR2 FYNNEI come from the germline V gene. Trimming shortened V by 3 bases and J by 5 bases, and 11 bases separated the two germline ends. This CDR3 spans 13 amino acids. CDR3 DNA sequence: TGTGCCAGCAGTGACAGGGGTAGGGACGAGCAGTACTTC. Protein product: CASSDRGRDEQYF.

This clonotype was picked up a small number of times. The rearrangement joins TRBV10-2 to TRBJ2-7; 7 bases map to TRBD2. This CDR3 contains 15 residues. Germline CDR1 reads WSHSY; CDR2 reads SAAADI. V trimming: 0 bases; J trimming: 2 bases; junction bases outside the gene matches: 4. The CDR3 is CASSESISGTYEQYF. In DNA, the CDR3 is TGCGCCAGCAGTGAGTCTATAAGCGGGACCTACGAGCAGTACTTC.

Only one count was recorded for this clonotype. V usage is TRBV19 and J usage is TRBJ1-1; perhaps TRBD1 as D (6 bases). Germline V gene data show CDR1 as LNHDA and CDR2 as SQIVND (reference sequence). Deletions cut 6 bases from V and 5 bases from J, with 16 bases between. This CDR3 has 14 residues. CDR3 region: CASRGGPGRTEAFF. CDR3 in DNA: TGTGCCAGTAGAGGGGGACCAGGACGTACTGAAGCTTTCTTT. The full variable domain, rest sourced from reference TRBV19 and TRBJ1-1, is DGGITQSPKYLFRKEGQNVTLSCEQNLNHDAMYWYRQDPGQGLRLIYYSQIVNDFQKGDIAEGYSVSREKKESFPLTVTSAQKNPTAFYLCASRGGPGRTEAFFGQGTRLTVV.

This chain's CDR3 is CASSFGEKLFF. As DNA, the CDR3 is TGTGCCAGCAGTTTCGGTGAAAAACTGTTTTTT. The V call is TRBV12-3 or TRBV12-4, the J call TRBJ1-4; D is unresolved. The CDR3 has 11 amino acids. V was cut by 3 bases and J by 7 bases, with 3 bases left in between.

This clonotype was counted between two and nine times. The chain is built from TRBV7-2 and TRBJ2-2; D remains ambiguous. Germline CDR1 and CDR2: SGHTA and FQGNSA. The CDR3 is made up of 11 amino acids. Trimming left V 6 bases short and J 4 bases short, with 3 bases between. CDR3 coding DNA: TGTGCCAGCAGGTTCACCGGGGAGCTGTTTTTT. Translated, it gives CASRFTGELFF. The full variable domain, rest sourced from reference TRBV7-2 and TRBJ2-2, is GAGVSQSPSNKVTEKGKDVELRCDPISGHTALYWYRQSLGQGLEFLIYFQGNSAPDKSGLPSDRFSAERTGGSVSTLTIQRTQQEDSAVYLCASRFTGELFFGEGSRLTVL.

The V gene is TRBV6-2 or TRBV6-3, the J gene TRBJ1-2; TRBD1 might be the D (6 bases). The CDR3 sequence is 12 residues long. Trimming shortened V by 6 bases and J by 10 bases, and 15 bases separated the two germline ends. Per germline, CDR1 MNHEY and CDR2 SVGEGT. The CDR3 DNA sequence: TGTGCCAGCAGCGCGGGACAAATGGCCTACACCTTC. It translates to CASSAGQMAYTF.

This clonotype has more than one count but fewer than ten. This chain joins TRBV7-2 and TRBJ2-5; 14 nucleotides match TRBD2. Per the germline V gene, CDR1 is SGHTA and CDR2 is FQGNSA. The CDR3 has 15 residues. After removal of 5 bases from V and 5 bases from J, the junction contained 4 bases not matched to a gene. Written as DNA, the CDR3 is TGTGCCAGCAGCCAGACTAGCGGGGGGGCGGAGACCCAGTACTTC. It codes for CASSQTSGGAETQYF.

The chain employs TRBV27 and TRBJ2-3, with TRBD2 matching 14 bases. CDR3 length equals 19 residues. Germline V lookup: CDR1 MNHEY, CDR2 SMNVEV (reference sequence). V lost 7 bases and J lost 2; bases outside the gene matches: 14. CDR3 sequence: CASIQTSGGVIGPTDTQYF. The DNA of the CDR3 is TGTGCCAGCATCCAGACTAGCGGGGGGGTCATCGGTCCCACAGATACGCAGTATTTT.

The genes are TRBV6-6 and TRBJ2-5; 13 nucleotides agree with TRBD2. CDR1 and CDR2 from the germline V gene are MNHNY and SVGAGI (reference sequence). This CDR3 spans 18 amino acids. Trimming took 2 bases from V and 4 from J; bases not matched to a gene: 10. CDR3 coding DNA: TGTGCCAGCAGTTACACTACTAGCGGGGGGGCCCTGGGAGAGACCCAGTACTTC. This gives the protein CASSYTTSGGALGETQYF.

The CDR3 sequence: CASTPRGRETQYF. CDR3 coding DNA: TGTGCCAGCACCCCCCGGGGGCGTGAGACCCAGTACTTC. This chain joins TRBV7-6 and TRBJ2-5; D assignment may be TRBD1 or TRBD2 (6 bases each). The CDR3 runs to 13 residues. Germline V gene lookup returns CDR1 SGHVS and CDR2 FNYEAQ. V lost 7 bases and J lost 5, with 14 bases in between.